This T cell receptor (beta chain) was found in a study of control samples from healthy donors and cancer patients. The data were produced by immunoSEQ multiplex PCR, yet TCRdb's version contains in-frame clones alone and is incomplete. The table lists around 50,000 clones, 70% to 90% of them singletons. CDR3 length: 16 amino acids. Per germline, CDR1 SNHLY and CDR2 FYNNEI. Trimming shortened V by 6 bases and J by 0 bases, and 15 bases separated the two germline ends. The sequenced sample was PBMCs. J is TRBJ1-3 and V is TRBV2; TRBD1 might be the D (5 bases). The clonotype was recovered from a woman between 45 and 60 years old with lung cancer. The CDR3 here is CASSAEGVGSGNTIYF. The DNA for the CDR3 is TGTGCCAGCAGCGCCGAAGGGGTCGGCTCTGGAAACACCATATATTTT.